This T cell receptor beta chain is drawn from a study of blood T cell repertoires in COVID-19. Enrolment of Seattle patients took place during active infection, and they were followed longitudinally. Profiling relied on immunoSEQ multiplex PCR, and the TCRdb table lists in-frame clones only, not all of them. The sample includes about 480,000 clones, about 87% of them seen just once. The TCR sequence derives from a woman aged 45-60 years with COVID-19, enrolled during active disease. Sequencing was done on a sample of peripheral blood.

CDR3 DNA sequence: TGTGCCAGCAGCCTGCCCCAGGGGGCATGGGACACCGGGGAGCTGTTTTTT. Protein product: CASSLPQGAWDTGELFF. The chain employs TRBV3-1 (or the pseudogene TRBV3-2) and TRBJ2-2; 8 bases agree with TRBD1. Germline V gene lookup returns CDR1 LGHDT and CDR2 YNNKEL (reference sequence). With 4 bases clipped from V and 3 bases from J, the junction kept 10 bases outside the gene matches. This CDR3 is 17 amino acids long.